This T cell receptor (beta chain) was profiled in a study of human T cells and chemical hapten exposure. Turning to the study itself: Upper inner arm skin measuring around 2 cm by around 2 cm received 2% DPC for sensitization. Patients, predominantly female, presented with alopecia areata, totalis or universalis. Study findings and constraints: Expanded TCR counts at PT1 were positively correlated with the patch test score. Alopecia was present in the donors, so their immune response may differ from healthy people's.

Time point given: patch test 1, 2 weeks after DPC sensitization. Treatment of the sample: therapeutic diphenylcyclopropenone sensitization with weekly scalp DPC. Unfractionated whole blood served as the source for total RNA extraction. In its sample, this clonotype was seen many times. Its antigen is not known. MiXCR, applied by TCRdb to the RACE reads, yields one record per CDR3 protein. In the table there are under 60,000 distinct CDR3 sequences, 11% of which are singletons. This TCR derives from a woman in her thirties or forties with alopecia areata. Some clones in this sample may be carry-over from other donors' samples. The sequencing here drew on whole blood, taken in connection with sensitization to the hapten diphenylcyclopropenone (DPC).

CDR3 loop: CASSSSGRASNEQFF. The CDR3 DNA is TGTGCCAGCAGCTCTAGCGGGAGGGCCAGCAATGAGCAGTTCTTC. This chain links TRBV7-9 with TRBJ2-1; 12 nucleotides align to TRBD2. CDR1 and CDR2 (germline): SEHNR, FQNEAQ (reference sequence). The CDR3 contains 15 residues. The V and J ends lost 4 bases and 6 bases, in that order; junction bases with no gene match: 4.